This is a list of T cell receptor beta chains from one sample in a study of cytomegalovirus exposure and HLA in healthy donors. The data were produced by immunoSEQ multiplex PCR, yet TCRdb's version contains in-frame clones alone and is incomplete. The sample shows some 190,000 clones, 82% of them seen only once. The specimen was PBMCs. The receptor set was obtained from a middle-aged man in good health and CMV-seronegative. Both conserved end residues are part of each CDR3. Fields, in order: D gene, J gene, V gene, clone size, CDR3 DNA, CDR3 protein. A D gene is named only where the DNA matches it firmly. Some rows mark clone size as missing; the rest say once, few, many or name a class of expanded clone.

-,TRBJ2-1,TRBV27,-,TGTGCCAGCAGTTCCCCCTTTAAGGAGCCCCATGAGCAGTTCTTC,CASSSPFKEPHEQFF
TRBD2,TRBJ2-7,TRBV11-2,-,TGTGCCAGCAGGACGGGGGGGTACGAGCAGTACTTC,CASRTGGYEQYF
-,TRBJ2-1,TRBV5-1,-,TGCGCCAGCAGCTTGGCGGGGAACGCCTACAATGAGCAGTTCTTC,CASSLAGNAYNEQFF
TRBD1,TRBJ1-1,TRBV19,-,TGTGCCAGTAAGAGTCTACAGGGGGCGAGCACTGAAGCTTTCTTT,CASKSLQGASTEAFF
-,TRBJ2-7,TRBV11-3,-,TGTGCCAGCAGCCCGTACAGGGCTCCCTACGAGCAGTACTTC,CASSPYRAPYEQYF
TRBD1,TRBJ2-1,TRBV11-3,few,TGTGCCAGCAGCTTGGGACAGGGGGCGGGTGAGCAGTTCTTC,CASSLGQGAGEQFF
TRBD1,TRBJ1-6,TRBV11-2,-,TGTGCCAGCAGCTTGCGGACAGGGGGCTCTTCACCCCTCCACTTT,CASSLRTGGSSPLHF
-,TRBJ1-3,TRBV9,-,TGTGCCAGCAGCCTGGGGAAGGGAGACACCATATATTTT,CASSLGKGDTIYF
TRBD1,TRBJ2-7,TRBV7-2,-,TGTGCCAGCAGCTACAGGGGGAGTCTCGAATACGAGCAGTACTTC,CASSYRGSLEYEQYF
-,TRBJ2-7,TRBV28,-,TGTGCCAGCAGTCCCCTGGGGTCAGGGTACGAGCAGTACTTC,CASSPLGSGYEQYF
-,TRBJ2-7,TRBV7-5,-,TGTGCCAGAAGCTTAGTGGTACTCCCGCCTCCGTCCTACGAGCAGTACTTC,CARSLVVLPPPSYEQYF
TRBD1,TRBJ2-2,TRBV2,-,TGTGCCAGCAGCAGTACAGGGGCCGGGGAGCTGTTTTTT,CASSSTGAGELFF
-,TRBJ1-4,TRBV28,-,TGTGCCAGCAGTCCCCCGAATCGCGGTAATGAAAAACTGTTTTTT,CASSPPNRGNEKLFF
-,TRBJ1-5,TRBV30,-,TGTGCCTGGAGAGGACAGTTCAATCAGCCCCAGCATTTT,CAWRGQFNQPQHF